The sequence of this TCR beta chain was determined in a study of regulatory T cells in long-lasting Graves disease. Construction of the TCR beta libraries employed iRepertoire HTBI primers in conjunction with Arm-PCR of CDR3 regions. TCRdb analysed the multiplex PCR reads with MiXCR anew, one entry per CDR3 protein. The sample includes about 470,000 distinct CDR3 sequences, 15% of them seen just once. The time point denotes: newly diagnosed GD, antithyroid drugs for less than 3 months. RNA isolated from PBMCs was used to make the TCR library. The trim removed 6 bases at V and 9 bases at J, leaving 7 bases unmatched. CDR3 length: 13 amino acids. The germline V gene encodes CDR1 MNHEY and CDR2 SVGEGT. This clonotype showed up many times. The sample also formed part of further work on T cells in Graves' hyperthyroidism and ophthalmopathy.

The chain employs TRBV6-2 or TRBV6-3 and TRBJ2-1, with TRBD2 matching over 8 bases. The sequencing here drew on peripheral blood mononuclear cells (PBMCs), taken at new diagnosis, from a patient treated with antithyroid drugs. The clonotype comes from a woman younger than 45 with Graves disease. The CDR3 loop reads CASSGTSLAEQFF. In DNA, the CDR3 is TGTGCCAGCAGCGGGACTAGTCTCGCTGAGCAGTTCTTC.